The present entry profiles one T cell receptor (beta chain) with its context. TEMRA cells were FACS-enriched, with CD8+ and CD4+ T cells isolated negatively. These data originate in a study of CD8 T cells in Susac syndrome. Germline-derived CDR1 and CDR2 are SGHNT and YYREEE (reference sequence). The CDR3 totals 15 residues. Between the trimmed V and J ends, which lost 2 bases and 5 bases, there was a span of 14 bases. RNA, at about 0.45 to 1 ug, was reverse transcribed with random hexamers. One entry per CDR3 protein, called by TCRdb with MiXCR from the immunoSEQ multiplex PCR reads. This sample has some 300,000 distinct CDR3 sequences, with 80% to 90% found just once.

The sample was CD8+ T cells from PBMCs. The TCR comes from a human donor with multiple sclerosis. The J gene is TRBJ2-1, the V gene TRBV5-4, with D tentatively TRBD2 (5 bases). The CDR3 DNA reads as TGTGCCAGCAGCTTCACTAGACTGGCGAACAATGAGCAGTTCTTC. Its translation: CASSFTRLANNEQFF. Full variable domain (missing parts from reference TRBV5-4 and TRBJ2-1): ETGVTQSPTHLIKTRGQQVTLRCSSQSGHNTVSWYQQALGQGPQFIFQYYREEENGRGNFPPRFSGLQFPNYSSELNVNALELDDSALYLCASSFTRLANNEQFFGPGTRLTVL.